The source of this T cell receptor (beta chain) is a study of cytomegalovirus exposure and HLA in healthy donors. Study observations and caveats: HLA alleles showed associations with about 17,000 TCR beta sequences in a later analysis, at a 0.05 false discovery rate. TCR sequences were mostly rare, though some public TCRs occurred in many donors. The authors enumerated over 150 TCR beta chains as linked to cytomegalovirus.

Donors were nominally healthy when sampled, though unrecorded immune exposures were likely. As for this clone: As yet, its antigen is unknown.

The V end was cut by 5 bases, the J end by 2 bases, with 15 bases between. CDR3 length equals 15 residues. The germline gives CDR1 MDHEN, CDR2 SYDVKM. The PCR was carried out with 60 Vbeta primers and 13 Jbeta primers. Clones were read by immunoSEQ multiplex PCR, and TCRdb kept only the in-frame ones, dropping some. The table has 90,000 to 95,000 clones, more than 70% seen once. Sequencing used PBMCs. The J gene is TRBJ2-5, the V gene TRBV28; tentative D call: TRBD2 (6 bases). This receptor was obtained from a man younger than 30 in good health and CMV-seronegative. This CDR3 is CASSAYSGGQETQYF. In DNA form, the CDR3 reads TGTGCCAGCAGTGCGTATTCCGGAGGGCAAGAGACCCAGTACTTC.